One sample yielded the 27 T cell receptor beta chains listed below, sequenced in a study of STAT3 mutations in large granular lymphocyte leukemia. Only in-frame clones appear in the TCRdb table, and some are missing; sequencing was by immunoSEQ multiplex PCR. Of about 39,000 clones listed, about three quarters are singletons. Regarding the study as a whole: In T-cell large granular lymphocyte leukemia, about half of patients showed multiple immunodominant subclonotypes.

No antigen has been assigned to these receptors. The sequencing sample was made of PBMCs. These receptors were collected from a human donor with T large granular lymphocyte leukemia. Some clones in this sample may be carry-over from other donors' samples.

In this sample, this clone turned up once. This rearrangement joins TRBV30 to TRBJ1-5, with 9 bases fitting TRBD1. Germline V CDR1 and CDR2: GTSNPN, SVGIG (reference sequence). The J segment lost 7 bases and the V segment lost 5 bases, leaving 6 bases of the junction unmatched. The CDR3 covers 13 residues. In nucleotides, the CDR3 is TGTGCCTGGTCGAGACAGGGGGAACAGCCCCAGCATTTT. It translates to CAWSRQGEQPQHF. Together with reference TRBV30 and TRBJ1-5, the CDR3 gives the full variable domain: SQTIHQWPATLVQPVGSPLSLECTVEGTSNPNLYWYRQAAGRGLQLLFYSVGIGQISSEVPQNLSASRPQDRQFILSSKKLLLSDSGFYLCAWSRQGEQPQHFGDGTRLSIL.

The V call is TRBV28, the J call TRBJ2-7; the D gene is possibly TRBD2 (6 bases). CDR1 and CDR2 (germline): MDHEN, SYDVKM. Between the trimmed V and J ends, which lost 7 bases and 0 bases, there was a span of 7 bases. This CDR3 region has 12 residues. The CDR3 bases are TGTGCCAGCACGGGGGACTCCTACGAGCAGTACTTC. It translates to CASTGDSYEQYF.

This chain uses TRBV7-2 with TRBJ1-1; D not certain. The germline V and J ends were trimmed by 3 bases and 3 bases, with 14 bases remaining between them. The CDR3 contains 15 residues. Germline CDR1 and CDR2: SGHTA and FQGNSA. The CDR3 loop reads CASSFLGARYTEAFF. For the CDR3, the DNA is TGTGCCAGCAGCTTCCTGGGTGCGAGGTACACTGAAGCTTTCTTT.

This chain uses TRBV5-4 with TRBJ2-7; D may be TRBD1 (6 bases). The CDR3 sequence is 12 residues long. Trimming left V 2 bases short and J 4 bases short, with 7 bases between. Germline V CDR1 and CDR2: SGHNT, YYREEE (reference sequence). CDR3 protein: CASSLTGYEQYF. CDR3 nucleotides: TGTGCCAGCAGCTTAACAGGGTACGAGCAGTACTTC.

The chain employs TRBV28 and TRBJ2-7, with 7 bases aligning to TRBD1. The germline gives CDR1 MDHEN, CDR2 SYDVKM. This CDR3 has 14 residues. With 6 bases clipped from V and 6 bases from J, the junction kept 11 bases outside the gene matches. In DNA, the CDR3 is TGTGCCAGCAGACCTACCGGGACAGCTTTCGAGCAGTACTTC. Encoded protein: CASRPTGTAFEQYF.

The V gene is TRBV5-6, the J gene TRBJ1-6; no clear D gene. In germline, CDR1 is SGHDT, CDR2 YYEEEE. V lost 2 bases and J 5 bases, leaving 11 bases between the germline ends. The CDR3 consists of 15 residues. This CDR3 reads CASSFGRRNNSPLHF. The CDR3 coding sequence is TGTGCCAGCAGCTTTGGGCGACGGAATAATTCACCCCTCCACTTT.

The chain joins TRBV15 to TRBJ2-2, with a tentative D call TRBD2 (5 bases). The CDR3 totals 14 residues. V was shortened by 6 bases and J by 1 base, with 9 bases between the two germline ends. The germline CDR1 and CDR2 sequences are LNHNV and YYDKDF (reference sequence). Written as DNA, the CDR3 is TGTGCCACCAGGGACTGGGGGAACACCGGGGAGCTGTTTTTT. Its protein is CATRDWGNTGELFF. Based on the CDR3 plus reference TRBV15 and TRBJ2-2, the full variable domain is DAMVIQNPRYQVTQFGKPVTLSCSQTLNHNVMYWYQQKSSQAPKLLFHYYDKDFNNEADTPDNFQSRRPNTSFCFLDIRSPGLGDTAMYLCATRDWGNTGELFFGEGSRLTVL.

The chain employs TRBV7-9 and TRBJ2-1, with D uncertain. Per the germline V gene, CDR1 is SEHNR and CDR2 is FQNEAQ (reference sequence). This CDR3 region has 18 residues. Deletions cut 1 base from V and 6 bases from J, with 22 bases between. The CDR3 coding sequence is TGTGCCAGCAGCTTAGGTGGAAGGAATGGGTTAATGGGCAATGAGCAGTTCTTC. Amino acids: CASSLGGRNGLMGNEQFF.

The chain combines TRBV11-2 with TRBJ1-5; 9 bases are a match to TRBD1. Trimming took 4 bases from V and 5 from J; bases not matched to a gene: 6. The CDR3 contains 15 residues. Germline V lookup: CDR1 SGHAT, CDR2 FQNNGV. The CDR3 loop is CASSSGTGTHQPQHF. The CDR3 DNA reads TGTGCCAGCAGCTCCGGGACAGGGACTCATCAGCCCCAGCATTTT.

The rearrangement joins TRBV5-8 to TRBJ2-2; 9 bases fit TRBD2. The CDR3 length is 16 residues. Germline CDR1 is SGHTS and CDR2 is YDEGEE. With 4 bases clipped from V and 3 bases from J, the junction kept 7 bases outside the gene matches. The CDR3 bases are TGTGCCAGCAGCCACCTAGCGGGGATACACACCGGGGAGCTGTTTTTT. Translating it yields CASSHLAGIHTGELFF.

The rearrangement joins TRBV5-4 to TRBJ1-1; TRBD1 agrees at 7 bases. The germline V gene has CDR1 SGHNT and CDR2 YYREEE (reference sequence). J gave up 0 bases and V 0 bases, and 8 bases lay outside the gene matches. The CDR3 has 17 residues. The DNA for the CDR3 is TGTGCCAGCAGCTTGGGTGTTTCGGGACAGATGAACACTGAAGCTTTCTTT. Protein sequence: CASSLGVSGQMNTEAFF.

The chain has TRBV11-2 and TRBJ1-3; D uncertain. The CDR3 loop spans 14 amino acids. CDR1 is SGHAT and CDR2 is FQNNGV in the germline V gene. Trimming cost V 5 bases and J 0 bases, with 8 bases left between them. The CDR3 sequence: CASSELHSGNTIYF. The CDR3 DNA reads TGTGCCAGCAGCGAGCTGCACTCTGGAAACACCATATATTTT.

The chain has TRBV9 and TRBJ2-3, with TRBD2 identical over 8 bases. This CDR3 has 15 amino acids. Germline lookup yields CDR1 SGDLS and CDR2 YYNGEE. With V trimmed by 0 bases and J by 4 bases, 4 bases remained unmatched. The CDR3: CASSVGLAGPDTQYF. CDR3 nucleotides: TGTGCCAGCAGCGTAGGCCTAGCGGGCCCAGATACGCAGTATTTT.

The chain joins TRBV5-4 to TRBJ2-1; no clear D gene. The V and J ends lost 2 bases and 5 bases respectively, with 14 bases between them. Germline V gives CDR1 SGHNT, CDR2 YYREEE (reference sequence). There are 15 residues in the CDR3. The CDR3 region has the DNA TGTGCCAGCAGCTTCGGCCCTGGGGATAACAATGAGCAGTTCTTC. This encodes CASSFGPGDNNEQFF.

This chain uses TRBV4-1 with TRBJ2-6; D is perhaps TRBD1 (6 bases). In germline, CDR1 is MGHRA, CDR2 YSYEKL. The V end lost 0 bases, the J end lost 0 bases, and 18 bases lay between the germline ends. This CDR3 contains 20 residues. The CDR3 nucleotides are TGCGCCAGCAGCCAAGATCCAGAGGGACACAGGGTCTCTGGGGCCAACGTCCTGACTTTC. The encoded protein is CASSQDPEGHRVSGANVLTF.

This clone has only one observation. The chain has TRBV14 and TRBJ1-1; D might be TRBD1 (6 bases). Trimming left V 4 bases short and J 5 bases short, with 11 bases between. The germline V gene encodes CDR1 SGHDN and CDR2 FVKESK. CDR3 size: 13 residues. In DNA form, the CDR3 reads TGTGCCAGCAGCCTAGCGAGGGGGACTGAAGCTTTCTTT. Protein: CASSLARGTEAFF.

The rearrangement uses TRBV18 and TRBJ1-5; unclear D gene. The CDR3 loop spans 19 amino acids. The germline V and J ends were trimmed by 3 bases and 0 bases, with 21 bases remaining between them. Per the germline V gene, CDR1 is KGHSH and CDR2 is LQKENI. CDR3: CASSPRTPGQHYSNQPQHF. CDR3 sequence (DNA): TGTGCCAGCTCACCGCGAACGCCTGGGCAGCACTATAGCAATCAGCCCCAGCATTTT.

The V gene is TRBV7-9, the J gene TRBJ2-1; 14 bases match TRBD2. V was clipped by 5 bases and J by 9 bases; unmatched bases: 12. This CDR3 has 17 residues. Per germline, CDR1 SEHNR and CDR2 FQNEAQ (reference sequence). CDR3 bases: TGTGCCAGCAGCCACTCGGGACTAGCGGGGGCTTACGGTGAGCAGTTCTTC. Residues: CASSHSGLAGAYGEQFF.

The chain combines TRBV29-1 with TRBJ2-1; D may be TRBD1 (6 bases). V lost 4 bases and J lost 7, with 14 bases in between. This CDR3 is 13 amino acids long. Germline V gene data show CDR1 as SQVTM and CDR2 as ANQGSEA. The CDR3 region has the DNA TGCAGCGTTGCCGGTCAGGGGCTAAATGAGCAGTTCTTC. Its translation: CSVAGQGLNEQFF.

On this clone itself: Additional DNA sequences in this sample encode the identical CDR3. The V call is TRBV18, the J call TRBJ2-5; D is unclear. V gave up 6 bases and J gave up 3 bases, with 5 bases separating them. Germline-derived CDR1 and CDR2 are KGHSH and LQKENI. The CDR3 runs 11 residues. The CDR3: CASSPEETQYF. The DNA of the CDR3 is TGTGCCAGCTCTCCGGAAGAGACCCAGTACTTC. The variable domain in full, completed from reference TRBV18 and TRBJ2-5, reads NAGVMQNPRHLVRRRGQEARLRCSPMKGHSHVYWYRQLPEEGLKFMVYLQKENIIDESGMPKERFSAEFPKEGPSILRIQQVVRGDSAAYFCASSPEETQYFGPGTRLLVL.

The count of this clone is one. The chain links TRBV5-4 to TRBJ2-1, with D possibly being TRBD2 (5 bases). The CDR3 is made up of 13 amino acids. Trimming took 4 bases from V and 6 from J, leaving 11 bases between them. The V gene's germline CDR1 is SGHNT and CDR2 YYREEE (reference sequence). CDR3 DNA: TGTGCCAGCAGCCCCTGGACTGGCAATGAGCAGTTCTTC. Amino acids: CASSPWTGNEQFF.

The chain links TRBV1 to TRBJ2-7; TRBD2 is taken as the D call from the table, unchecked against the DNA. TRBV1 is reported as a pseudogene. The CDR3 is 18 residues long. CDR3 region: CTSNQETSGSDSSYEQYV. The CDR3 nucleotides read TGCACCAGCAACCAAGAGACTAGCGGGTCAGATAGCTCCTACGAGCAGTACGTC.

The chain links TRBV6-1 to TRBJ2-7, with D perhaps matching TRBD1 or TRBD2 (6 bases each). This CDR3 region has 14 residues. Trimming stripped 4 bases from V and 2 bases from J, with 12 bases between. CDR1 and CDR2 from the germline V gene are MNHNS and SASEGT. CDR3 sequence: CASSARGLTYEQYV. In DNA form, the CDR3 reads TGTGCCAGCAGTGCCAGGGGACTTACCTACGAGCAGTACGTC.

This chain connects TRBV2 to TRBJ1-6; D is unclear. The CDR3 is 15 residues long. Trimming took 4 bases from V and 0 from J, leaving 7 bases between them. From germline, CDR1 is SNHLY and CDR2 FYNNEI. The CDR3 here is CASSASNSYNSPLHF. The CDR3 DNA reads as TGTGCCAGCAGTGCTTCTAACTCCTATAATTCACCCCTCCACTTT. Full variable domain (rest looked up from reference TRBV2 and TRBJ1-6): EPEVTQTPSHQVTQMGQEVILRCVPISNHLYFYWYRQILGQKVEFLVSFYNNEISEKSEIFDDQFSVERPDGSNFTLKIRSTKLEDSAMYFCASSASNSYNSPLHFGNGTRLTVT.

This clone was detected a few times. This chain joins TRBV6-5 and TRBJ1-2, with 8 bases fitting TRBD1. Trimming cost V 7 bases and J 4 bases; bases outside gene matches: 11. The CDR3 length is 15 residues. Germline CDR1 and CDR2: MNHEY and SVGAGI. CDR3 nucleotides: TGTGCCAGCACCCGAGGGATTCAGGGGGCCTATGGCTACACCTTC. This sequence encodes CASTRGIQGAYGYTF.

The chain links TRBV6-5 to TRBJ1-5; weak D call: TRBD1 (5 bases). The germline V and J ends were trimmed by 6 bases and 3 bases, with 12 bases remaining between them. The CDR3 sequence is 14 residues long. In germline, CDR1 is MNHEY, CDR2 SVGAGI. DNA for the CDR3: TGTGCCAGCAGCTCGGGACCGATCAATCAGCCCCAGCATTTT. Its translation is CASSSGPINQPQHF.

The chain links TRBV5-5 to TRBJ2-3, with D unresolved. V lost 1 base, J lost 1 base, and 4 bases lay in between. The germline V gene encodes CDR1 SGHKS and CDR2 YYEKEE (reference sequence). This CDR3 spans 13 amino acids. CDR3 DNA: TGTGCCAGCAGCTTGTCAGGCACAGATACGCAGTATTTT. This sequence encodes CASSLSGTDTQYF.